Below, 17 T cell receptor beta chains from the same sample are listed, as sequenced in a study of blood T cell repertoires in COVID-19. Repertoires were generated with immunoSEQ multiplex PCR, while TCRdb's copy carries only in-frame clones and drops some. Of approximately 37,000 clones in the sample, 75% to 90% were seen once. Sample: peripheral blood. The receptors come from a man aged 55-75 years with active or convalescent COVID-19.

The CDR3 loop is CASSLGSRGTLPVATEAFF. The CDR3 DNA follows: TGCGCCAGCAGCTTGGGGTCGCGGGGCACCCTACCGGTGGCCACTGAAGCTTTCTTT. This sequence joins TRBV5-1 and TRBJ1-1, with D possibly TRBD1 on 5 matching bases. The V end lost 0 bases, the J end lost 4 bases, and 25 bases lay between the germline ends. The CDR3 consists of 19 residues. The germline V gene encodes CDR1 SGHRS and CDR2 YFSETQ.

The rearrangement links TRBV19 to TRBJ1-1; no clear D gene. The length of the CDR3 is 17 residues. Per the germline V gene, CDR1 is LNHDA and CDR2 is SQIVND (reference sequence). V dropped 4 bases and J dropped 1 base, with 19 bases sitting between them. The CDR3 region has the DNA TGTGCCAGTAGTAAAGGATGGCGGACTATCAAGAACACTGAAGCTTTCTTT. This codes for CASSKGWRTIKNTEAFF.

This clone was seen only once. This chain joins TRBV4-2 and TRBJ1-5; no reliable D call. The ends were cut back, 2 bases at V and 1 base at J, with 15 bases in the middle. Germline V gene sequence: CDR1 LGHNA, CDR2 YNFKEQ. The CDR3 extends over 17 amino acids. CDR3 nucleotides: TGTGCCAGCAGCCAAAGAAGGGCACCGGGAAGCAATCAGCCCCAGCATTTT. Translation: CASSQRRAPGSNQPQHF.

V is TRBV19 and J is TRBJ2-4; perhaps TRBD1 as D (5 bases). Germline V gene lookup returns CDR1 LNHDA and CDR2 SQIVND (reference sequence). The CDR3 runs to 14 residues. Trimming left V 5 bases short and J 2 bases short, with 10 bases between. This chain's CDR3 is CASSPRASKNIQYF. The CDR3 coding sequence is TGTGCCAGTAGTCCCAGGGCTTCCAAAAACATTCAGTACTTC.

The chain uses TRBV7-9 and TRBJ1-2; a possible D gene is TRBD1 (6 bases). Germline CDR1 SEHNR, CDR2 FQNEAQ (reference sequence). Trimming took off 5 bases at V and 8 bases at J, with 18 bases between the two ends. The CDR3 is made up of 14 amino acids. The CDR3 bases are TGTGCCAGCAGCCCCAGCGGGGGGGCGCAGGGCTACACCTTC. Translating it yields CASSPSGGAQGYTF.

CDR3 amino acids: CASSIGTGTDTYNEQFF. CDR3 DNA sequence: TGTGCCAGTAGTATAGGGACCGGGACAGACACCTACAATGAGCAGTTCTTC. The chain has TRBV19 and TRBJ2-1, with 7 bases matching TRBD1. There are 17 residues in the CDR3. Germline V gene data show CDR1 as LNHDA and CDR2 as SQIVND (reference sequence). Trimming took 1 base from V and 2 from J; bases not matched to a gene: 8.

The chain combines TRBV5-5 with TRBJ1-6, with 9 bases aligning to TRBD1. Germline CDR1 reads SGHKS; CDR2 reads YYEKEE (reference sequence). CDR3 length equals 16 residues. J lost 5 bases, V lost 0 bases, and 3 bases had no gene match. CDR3 coding DNA: TGTGCCAGCAGCTTGGGGACAGGGGCTAATAATTCACCCCTCCACTTT. This codes for CASSLGTGANNSPLHF.

This clone was seen a handful of times. This chain joins TRBV3-1 (or the pseudogene TRBV3-2) and TRBJ2-1; 13 nucleotides line up with TRBD2. The CDR3 has 16 residues. Trimming at V came to 1 base and at J to 7 bases, leaving 4 bases not matched to a gene. From germline, CDR1 is LGHDT and CDR2 YNNKEL (reference sequence). The CDR3 sequence is CASSQGTSGSGNEQFF. CDR3 nucleotides: TGTGCCAGCAGCCAAGGGACTAGCGGGAGCGGGAATGAGCAGTTCTTC.

The V and J genes are TRBV28 and TRBJ2-1, with 8 bases matching TRBD1. The J segment lost 10 bases and the V segment lost 6 bases, leaving 8 bases of the junction unmatched. This CDR3 is 13 amino acids long. The V gene's germline CDR1 is MDHEN and CDR2 SYDVKM. CDR3 sequence: CASRPGQDYEQFF. CDR3 coding DNA: TGTGCCAGCAGGCCGGGACAGGACTACGAGCAGTTCTTC.

V usage is TRBV19 and J usage is TRBJ2-2; no reliable D call. V lost 3 bases to trimming and J lost 4 bases, with 9 bases between them. This CDR3 has 14 amino acids. The germline V gene has CDR1 LNHDA and CDR2 SQIVND (reference sequence). In nucleotides, the CDR3 is TGTGCCAGTAGTATTTATAGCACCACCGGGGAGCTGTTTTTT. Amino acids: CASSIYSTTGELFF.

This clone was counted a few times. The chain joins TRBV28 to TRBJ2-1, with 9 bases that match TRBD1. The germline V gene has CDR1 MDHEN and CDR2 SYDVKM. The V segment lost 6 bases and the J segment 7 bases; nucleotides outside the gene matches: 7. The CDR3 contains 14 residues. CDR3: CASRPQGAGNEQFF. CDR3 nucleotide sequence: TGTGCCAGCAGACCACAGGGGGCTGGGAATGAGCAGTTCTTC.

The rearrangement links TRBV11-2 to TRBJ1-2; a weak D match, TRBD1 (6 bases). Trimming pared 1 base from V and 5 bases from J, leaving 11 bases between. From germline, CDR1 is SGHAT and CDR2 FQNNGV. The CDR3 has 14 amino acids. In DNA, the CDR3 is TGTGCCAGCAGCTTAGCCCAGGGGCGGTATGGCTACACCTTC. Encoded protein: CASSLAQGRYGYTF.

This chain connects TRBV5-1 to TRBJ2-2; D is unresolved. The CDR3 runs to 13 residues. Germline V gene lookup returns CDR1 SGHRS and CDR2 YFSETQ. The germline V and J ends were trimmed by 2 bases and 2 bases, with 4 bases remaining between them. This chain's CDR3 is CASSLYNTGELFF. The DNA for the CDR3 is TGCGCCAGCAGCTTATATAACACCGGGGAGCTGTTTTTT. Complete variable domain (other parts from reference TRBV5-1 and TRBJ2-2): KAGVTQTPRYLIKTRGQQVTLSCSPISGHRSVSWYQQTPGQGLQFLFEYFSETQRNKGNFPGRFSGRQFSNSRSEMNVSTLELGDSALYLCASSLYNTGELFFGEGSRLTVL.

The rearrangement links TRBV30 to TRBJ1-5; 9 nucleotides match TRBD1. Germline values: CDR1 GTSNPN, CDR2 SVGIG (reference sequence). The CDR3 totals 17 residues. The V segment lost 3 bases and the J segment 3 bases; nucleotides outside the gene matches: 12. The CDR3 loop reads CAWSVRGTGRYNQPQHF. The CDR3 DNA reads as TGTGCCTGGAGCGTAAGAGGGACAGGGCGATACAATCAGCCCCAGCATTTT.

The chain links TRBV2 to TRBJ1-6, with D tentatively TRBD1 (6 bases). The CDR3 consists of 15 residues. Trimming took 0 bases from V and 7 from J, leaving 10 bases between them. CDR1 and CDR2 from the germline V gene are SNHLY and FYNNEI. The CDR3 here is CASSEAQGLNSPLHF. As DNA, the CDR3 is TGTGCCAGCAGTGAAGCGCAGGGGTTGAATTCACCCCTCCACTTT.

The sample holds one count of this clone. The chain couples TRBV5-6 to TRBJ1-3; no clear D. V shed 4 bases and J shed 4 bases, with 6 bases lying between them. In germline, CDR1 is SGHDT, CDR2 YYEEEE. The CDR3 is made up of 12 amino acids. As DNA, the CDR3 is TGTGCCAGCAGCCGCGGGGGAAACACCATATATTTT. Residues: CASSRGGNTIYF. The full variable domain, its missing parts supplied by reference TRBV5-6 and TRBJ1-3, is DAGVTQSPTHLIKTRGQQVTLRCSPKSGHDTVSWYQQALGQGPQFIFQYYEEEERQRGNFPDRFSGHQFPNYSSELNVNALLLGDSALYLCASSRGGNTIYFGEGSWLTVV.

This clone was recorded a few times. The chain employs TRBV5-4 and TRBJ2-2; TRBD2 agrees at 9 bases. Germline CDR1 reads SGHNT; CDR2 reads YYREEE (reference sequence). The junction had 7 bases not matched to a gene; V was cut back by 1 base and J by 6 bases. The CDR3 is 16 amino acids. CDR3 in amino acids: CASSLIGGRAPGELFF. In DNA, the CDR3 is TGTGCCAGCAGCTTGATCGGCGGGAGGGCACCCGGGGAGCTGTTTTTT.